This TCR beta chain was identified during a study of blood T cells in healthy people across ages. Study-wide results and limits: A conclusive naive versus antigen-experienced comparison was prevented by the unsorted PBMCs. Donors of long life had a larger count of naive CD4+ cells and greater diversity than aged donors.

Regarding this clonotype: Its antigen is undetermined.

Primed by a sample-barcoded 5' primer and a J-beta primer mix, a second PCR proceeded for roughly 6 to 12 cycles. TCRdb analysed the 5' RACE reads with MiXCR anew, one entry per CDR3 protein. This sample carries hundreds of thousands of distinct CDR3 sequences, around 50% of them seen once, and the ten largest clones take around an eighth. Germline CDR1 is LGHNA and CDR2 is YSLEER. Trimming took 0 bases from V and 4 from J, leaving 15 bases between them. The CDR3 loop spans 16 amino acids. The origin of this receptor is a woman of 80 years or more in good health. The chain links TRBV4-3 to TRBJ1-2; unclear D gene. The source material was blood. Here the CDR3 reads CASSQDHFGRSYGYTF. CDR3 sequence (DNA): TGCGCCAGCAGCCAAGATCATTTCGGGCGTAGCTATGGCTACACCTTC.